This is a list of T cell receptor beta chains from one sample in a study of molecular identifiers for immune sequencing clone quantification. MiXCR was run by TCRdb on the PCR reads, yielding one entry per CDR3 protein. The table includes about 640,000 distinct CDR3 sequences, 15% to 20% detected once. Sequenced material: naive CD8+ T cells from blood, with Jurkat cell RNA spiked in. Receptors originate from a human donor in good health. Some libraries in this study had Jurkat cell RNA spiked in. The CDR3 runs from the conserved cysteine through the conserved F or W. The D gene is left open where the match is weak. Size tells how often a clone was seen (once, few, many) or the class of an expanded clone, and some rows leave it out.

clone_size | d_call | j_call | v_call | cdr3_length | cdr3_aa | cdr3_nt
many | . | TRBJ1-2 | TRBV4-3 | 16 | CASSQDKGALKNGYTF | TGCGCCAGCAGCCAAGACAAGGGAGCGCTTAAGAATGGCTACACCTTC
. | . | TRBJ1-5 | TRBV10-3 | 13 | CAISLGGNQPQHF | TGTGCCATCAGCCTGGGGGGCAATCAGCCCCAGCATTTT
. | TRBD1 | TRBJ2-2 | TRBV5-4 | 14 | CASSETGLTGELFF | TGTGCCAGCAGCGAGACAGGGCTCACCGGGGAGCTGTTTTTT
. | . | TRBJ2-7 | TRBV11-2 | 13 | CTSSLGTPYEQYF | TGTACCAGCAGCTTGGGGACCCCCTACGAGCAGTACTTC
. | . | TRBJ1-1 | TRBV3-1 | 13 | CASSQVQGLAAFF | TGTGCCAGCAGCCAAGTTCAGGGACTTGCAGCTTTCTTT
many | . | TRBJ1-1 | TRBV6-5 | 12 | CASSYSRGEAFF | TGTGCCAGCAGTTACTCGAGGGGTGAAGCTTTCTTT
many | . | TRBJ1-5 | TRBV19 | 14 | CASSTDGVYQPQHF | TGTGCCAGTAGTACAGACGGAGTTTATCAGCCCCAGCATTTT
many | TRBD2 | TRBJ2-7 | TRBV28 | 14 | CASNPRTSNHEQYF | TGTGCCAGCAACCCTAGGACTAGCAACCACGAGCAGTACTTC
many | TRBD2 | TRBJ2-3 | TRBV13 | 16 | CASSPTAGRGTDTQYF | TGTGCCAGCAGTCCCACCGCCGGGAGGGGCACAGATACGCAGTATTTT
few | TRBD1 | TRBJ2-7 | TRBV4-1 | 15 | CASGLTDRGSYEQYF | TGCGCCAGCGGACTAACGGACAGGGGCTCCTACGAGCAGTACTTC
many | TRBD1 | TRBJ2-7 | TRBV28 | 14 | CASRIWTGGYEQYF | TGTGCCAGCAGAATTTGGACAGGGGGCTACGAGCAGTACTTC
many | . | TRBJ2-1 | TRBV19 | 11 | CASSLRQELFF | TGTGCCAGTAGTCTTCGTCAGGAGCTGTTCTTC
many | . | TRBJ2-7 | TRBV13 | 13 | CASSLGLVDEQYF | TGTGCCAGCAGCTTAGGCCTGGTGGACGAGCAGTACTTC
. | . | TRBJ1-2 | TRBV28 | 19 | CASSTKSQTRDGINYGYTF | TGTGCCAGCAGTACAAAGAGCCAAACCCGGGACGGGATTAACTATGGCTACACCTTC
few | TRBD2 | TRBJ2-1 | TRBV29-1 | 12 | CRAGGAANEQFF | TGCAGGGCGGGGGGGGCTGCCAATGAGCAGTTCTTC
many | . | TRBJ1-6 | TRBV27 | 14 | CASRLDLRNSPLHF | TGTGCCAGCAGGTTGGACCTCAGGAATTCACCCCTCCACTTT
few | . | TRBJ1-4 | TRBV4-3 | 15 | CASSQGWATNEKLFF | TGCGCCAGCAGCCAGGGGTGGGCAACTAATGAAAAACTGTTTTTT
few | . | TRBJ2-1 | TRBV29-1 | 14 | CSSEHRTEYPEQFF | TGCAGTTCCGAACACAGGACCGAGTACCCTGAGCAGTTCTTC
many | . | TRBJ1-3 | TRBV7-9 | 12 | CASSALSYTIYF | TGTGCCAGCAGCGCCCTTAGCTACACCATATATTTT
. | . | TRBJ1-2 | TRBV29-1 | 11 | CSFGGRDGYTF | TGCAGCTTCGGGGGCCGAGACGGCTACACCTTC
many | . | TRBJ2-7 | TRBV6-5 | 15 | CASSYSGGGGYEQYF | TGTGCCAGCAGTTACTCCGGGGGAGGAGGCTACGAGCAGTACTTC
many | . | TRBJ1-1 | TRBV6-2/TRBV6-3 | 14 | CASSYRTGYTEAFF | TGTGCCAGCAGTTACCGAACAGGGTACACTGAAGCTTTCTTT
many | . | TRBJ1-1 | TRBV5-6 | 15 | CASRSFLVGITEAFF | TGTGCCAGCAGGTCTTTTCTCGTGGGAATCACTGAAGCTTTCTTT
many | . | TRBJ1-1 | TRBV5-5 | 13 | CASRAGGGTEAFF | TGTGCCAGCAGGGCCGGCGGGGGTACTGAAGCTTTCTTT
. | TRBD2 | TRBJ2-7 | TRBV27 | 15 | CVSSLLTSGTYEQYF | TGTGTCAGCAGTTTATTGACTAGCGGAACCTACGAGCAGTACTTC
. | . | TRBJ2-1 | TRBV30 | 16 | CAQDLHSGGPRNEQFF | TGTGCTCAGGACCTCCATAGCGGCGGACCGCGCAATGAGCAGTTCTTC
many | TRBD2 | TRBJ2-3 | TRBV5-8 | 15 | CASIPGTTNTDTQYF | TGTGCCAGCATCCCGGGGACTACCAACACAGATACGCAGTATTTT
many | . | TRBJ2-3 | TRBV5-4 | 16 | CASSGGFSGSTDTQYF | TGTGCCAGCAGCGGGGGCTTTAGCGGTAGCACAGATACGCAGTATTTT
few | TRBD1 | TRBJ2-5 | TRBV28 | 16 | CASTLFATGGLETQYF | TGTGCCAGCACCCTATTCGCAACAGGGGGATTAGAGACCCAGTACTTC
few | . | TRBJ2-2 | TRBV7-9 | 16 | CASSLPGAGITGELFF | TGTGCCAGCAGCTTACCGGGGGCGGGGATCACCGGGGAGCTGTTTTTT
many | . | TRBJ1-4 | TRBV4-3 | 13 | CASSQDSGGKLFF | TGCGCCAGCAGCCAAGACTCTGGTGGAAAACTGTTTTTT
. | TRBD1 | TRBJ2-1 | TRBV12-3/TRBV12-4 | 14 | CASSLWTGGNEQFF | TGTGCCAGCAGTCTATGGACAGGGGGCAATGAGCAGTTCTTC
many | . | TRBJ1-5 | TRBV19 | 15 | CASSIGVTANQPQHF | TGTGCCAGTAGTATTGGGGTAACAGCTAATCAGCCCCAGCATTTT
many | . | TRBJ2-2 | TRBV7-2 | 17 | CASSLALNPTNTGELFF | TGTGCCAGCAGCTTAGCGCTTAACCCTACGAACACCGGGGAGCTGTTTTTT
few | . | TRBJ1-1 | TRBV27 | 17 | CASSPLMVGGANTEAFF | TGTGCCAGCAGTCCTCTTATGGTGGGGGGGGCGAACACTGAAGCTTTCTTT
. | . | TRBJ2-7 | TRBV12-3/TRBV12-4 | 15 | CASSFGRGHSYEQYF | TGTGCCAGCAGTTTTGGGCGGGGGCACTCCTACGAGCAGTACTTC
many | . | TRBJ2-7 | TRBV5-1 | 14 | CASSFLATAYEQYF | TGCGCCAGCAGCTTTCTTGCAACGGCCTACGAGCAGTACTTC
many | . | TRBJ2-7 | TRBV4-2 | 13 | CASSQEIGYEQYF | TGTGCCAGCAGCCAAGAGATCGGCTACGAGCAGTACTTC
few | TRBD2 | TRBJ2-2 | TRBV20-1 | 13 | CSAGIAGTGELFF | TGCAGTGCTGGAATAGCGGGCACCGGGGAGCTGTTTTTT